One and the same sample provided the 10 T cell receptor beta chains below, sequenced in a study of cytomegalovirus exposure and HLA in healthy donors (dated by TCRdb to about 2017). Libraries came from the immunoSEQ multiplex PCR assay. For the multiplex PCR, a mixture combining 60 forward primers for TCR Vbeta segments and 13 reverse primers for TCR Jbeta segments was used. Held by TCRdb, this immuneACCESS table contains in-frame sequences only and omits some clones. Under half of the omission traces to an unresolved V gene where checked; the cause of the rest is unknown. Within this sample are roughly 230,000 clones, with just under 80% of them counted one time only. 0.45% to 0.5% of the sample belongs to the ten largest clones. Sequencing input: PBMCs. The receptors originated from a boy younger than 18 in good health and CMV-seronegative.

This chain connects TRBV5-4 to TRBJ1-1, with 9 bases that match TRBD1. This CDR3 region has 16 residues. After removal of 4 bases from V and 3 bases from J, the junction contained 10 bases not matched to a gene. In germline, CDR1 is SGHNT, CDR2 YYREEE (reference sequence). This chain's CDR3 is CASSHMTGGGDTEAFF. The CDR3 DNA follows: TGTGCCAGCAGCCACATGACAGGGGGTGGCGACACTGAAGCTTTCTTT.

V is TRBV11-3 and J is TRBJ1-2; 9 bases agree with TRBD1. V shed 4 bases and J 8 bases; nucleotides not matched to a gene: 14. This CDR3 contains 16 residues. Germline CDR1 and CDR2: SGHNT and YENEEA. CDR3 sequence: CASSSSGTGNSGGYTF. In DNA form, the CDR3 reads TGTGCCAGCAGCTCATCCGGGACAGGGAATTCTGGAGGCTACACCTTC.

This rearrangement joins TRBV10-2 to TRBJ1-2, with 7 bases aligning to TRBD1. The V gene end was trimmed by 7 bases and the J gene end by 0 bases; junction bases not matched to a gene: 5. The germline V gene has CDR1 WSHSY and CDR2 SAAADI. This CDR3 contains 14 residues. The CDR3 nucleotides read TGCGCCAGCACGGACAGGCTCTCTAACTATGGCTACACCTTC. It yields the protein CASTDRLSNYGYTF.

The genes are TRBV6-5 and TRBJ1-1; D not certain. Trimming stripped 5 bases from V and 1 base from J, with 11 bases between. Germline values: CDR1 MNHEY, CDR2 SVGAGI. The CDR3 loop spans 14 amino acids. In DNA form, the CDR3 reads TGTGCCAGCAGTACCCGGACTGGGAACACTGAAGCTTTCTTT. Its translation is CASSTRTGNTEAFF.

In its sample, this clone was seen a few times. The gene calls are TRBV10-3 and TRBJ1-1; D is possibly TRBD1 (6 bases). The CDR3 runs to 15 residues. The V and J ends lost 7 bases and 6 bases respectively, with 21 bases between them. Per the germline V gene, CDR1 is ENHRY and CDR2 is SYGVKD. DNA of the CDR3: TGTGCCATCACCCTCCAGGAGCAGGGGCGGTCTGAAGCTTTCTTT. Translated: CAITLQEQGRSEAFF.

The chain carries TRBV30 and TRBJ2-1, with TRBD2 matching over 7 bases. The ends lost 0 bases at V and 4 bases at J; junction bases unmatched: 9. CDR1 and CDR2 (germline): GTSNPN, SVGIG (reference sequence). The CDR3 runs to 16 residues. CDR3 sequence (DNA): TGTGCCTGGAGTGTAAAAAGGACTAGGGTATACAATGAGCAGTTCTTC. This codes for CAWSVKRTRVYNEQFF. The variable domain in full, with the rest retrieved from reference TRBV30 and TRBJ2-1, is SQTIHQWPATLVQPVGSPLSLECTVEGTSNPNLYWYRQAAGRGLQLLFYSVGIGQISSEVPQNLSASRPQDRQFILSSKKLLLSDSGFYLCAWSVKRTRVYNEQFFGPGTRLTVL.

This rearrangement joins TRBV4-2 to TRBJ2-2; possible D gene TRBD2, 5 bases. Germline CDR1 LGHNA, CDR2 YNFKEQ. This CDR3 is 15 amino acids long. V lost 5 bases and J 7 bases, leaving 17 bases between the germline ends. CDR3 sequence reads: CASSGSVGADGELFF. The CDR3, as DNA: TGTGCCAGCAGCGGTTCGGTGGGAGCAGACGGGGAGCTGTTTTTT.

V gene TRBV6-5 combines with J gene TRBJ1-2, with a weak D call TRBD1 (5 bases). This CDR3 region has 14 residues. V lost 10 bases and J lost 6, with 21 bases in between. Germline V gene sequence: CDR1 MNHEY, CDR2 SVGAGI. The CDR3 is CATTPRDLSNGYTF. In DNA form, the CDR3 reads TGTGCCACCACGCCCCGGGACTTGAGTAATGGCTACACCTTC.

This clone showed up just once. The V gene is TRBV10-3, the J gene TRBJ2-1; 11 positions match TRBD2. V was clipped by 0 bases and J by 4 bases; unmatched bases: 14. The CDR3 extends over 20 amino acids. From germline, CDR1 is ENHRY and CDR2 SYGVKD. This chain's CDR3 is CAISESMFLAGGVVYNEQFF. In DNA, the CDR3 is TGTGCCATCAGTGAGTCGATGTTTCTAGCGGGAGGTGTGGTGTACAATGAGCAGTTCTTC.

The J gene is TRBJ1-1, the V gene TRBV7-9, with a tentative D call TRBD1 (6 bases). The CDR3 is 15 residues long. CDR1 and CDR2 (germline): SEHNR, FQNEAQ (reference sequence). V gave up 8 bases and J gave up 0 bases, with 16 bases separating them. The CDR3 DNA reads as TGTGCCAGCTGTCGTCGTGGACAGATGAACACTGAAGCTTTCTTT. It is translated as CASCRRGQMNTEAFF.